Below are 29 T cell receptor beta chains sequenced from a single sample in a study of cytomegalovirus exposure and HLA in healthy donors. Primers for the PCR totalled 60 Vbeta and 13 Jbeta. TCRdb keeps only in-frame clones here, not all; method: immunoSEQ multiplex PCR. The sample has around 120,000 clones; roughly 14% are singletons. Sequencing input: PBMCs. These receptor sequences come from a woman aged 18-30 years in good health and CMV-seronegative.

This chain connects TRBV6-6 to TRBJ2-5; TRBD1 matches at 7 bases. This CDR3 is 15 amino acids long. V lost 5 bases to trimming and J lost 3 bases; unmatched junction nucleotides: 9. The V gene's germline CDR1 is MNHNY and CDR2 SVGAGI (reference sequence). The CDR3: CASSPRKGGEETQYF. The CDR3 DNA is TGTGCCAGCAGTCCCCGAAAAGGGGGCGAAGAGACCCAGTACTTC.

This clone has ten or more counts. The chain carries TRBV28 and TRBJ1-2, with D hard to call. The CDR3 covers 14 residues. The V gene's germline CDR1 is MDHEN and CDR2 SYDVKM. The germline V and J ends were trimmed by 6 bases and 1 base, with 12 bases remaining between them. The CDR3 sequence: CASREGSFNYGYTF. CDR3 bases: TGTGCCAGCAGGGAGGGAAGCTTTAACTATGGCTACACCTTC.

This clone was seen more than once but under ten times. The rearrangement uses TRBV4-1 and TRBJ2-5; a possible D gene is TRBD2 (7 bases). Per the germline V gene, CDR1 is MGHRA and CDR2 is YSYEKL. The CDR3 covers 17 residues. V lost 3 bases and J 1 base, leaving 18 bases between the germline ends. CDR3 protein: CASSQLMWGGRQETQYF. The DNA of the CDR3 is TGCGCCAGCAGCCAGTTAATGTGGGGGGGCCGCCAAGAGACCCAGTACTTC.

In this sample, this clone turned up a few times. V usage is TRBV29-1 and J usage is TRBJ2-7, with TRBD1 identical over 12 bases. Germline values: CDR1 SQVTM, CDR2 ANQGSEA. The V and J ends lost 6 bases and 7 bases, in that order; junction bases with no gene match: 10. The CDR3 loop spans 14 amino acids. CDR3 in DNA: TGCAGCGTGGGGGAGGGACAGGGGGCCAGAGAGCAGTACTTC. It yields the protein CSVGEGQGAREQYF.

The chain combines TRBV7-9 with TRBJ1-1, with 9 bases matching TRBD1. CDR3 size: 17 residues. Germline assignment: CDR1 SEHNR and CDR2 FQNEAQ (reference sequence). The V gene end was trimmed by 5 bases and the J gene end by 1 base; junction bases not matched to a gene: 11. CDR3 amino acids: CASSVTGGQGTNTEAFF. The CDR3 coding sequence is TGTGCCAGCAGCGTGACCGGAGGACAGGGGACGAACACTGAAGCTTTCTTT.

This clone occurred a few times. The rearrangement uses TRBV19 and TRBJ2-1, with 11 bases matching TRBD2. CDR3 length: 15 residues. CDR1 is LNHDA, CDR2 SQIVND, per germline (reference sequence). V shed 7 bases and J 7 bases; nucleotides not matched to a gene: 9. Written as DNA, the CDR3 is TGTGCCAGTACCCTAGGGCTAGCGGGAGGAAATGAGCAGTTCTTC. Translating gives CASTLGLAGGNEQFF.

This chain links TRBV27 with TRBJ2-1, with TRBD2 matching over 11 bases. The CDR3 is 16 amino acids. Germline V lookup: CDR1 MNHEY, CDR2 SMNVEV (reference sequence). The V and J ends lost 0 bases and 4 bases, in that order; junction bases with no gene match: 2. The CDR3 coding sequence is TGTGCCAGCAGTTTATCCGGGACTAGCGGATACAATGAGCAGTTCTTC. Translated, it gives CASSLSGTSGYNEQFF.

This clone was observed a handful of times. This rearrangement joins TRBV4-2 to TRBJ1-1; a possible D gene is TRBD1 (6 bases). This CDR3 is 16 amino acids long. CDR1 LGHNA and CDR2 YNFKEQ come from the germline V gene. Deletions cut 1 base from V and 0 bases from J, with 12 bases between. The CDR3 DNA sequence: TGTGCCAGCAGCCAAGTGTCGGGACACATGAACACTGAAGCTTTCTTT. Translated: CASSQVSGHMNTEAFF.

This clone was seen more than once but under ten times. V is TRBV10-2 and J is TRBJ1-5, with TRBD1 as a possible D gene (5 bases). Trimming cost V 5 bases and J 5 bases, with 16 bases left between them. From germline, CDR1 is WSHSY and CDR2 SAAADI. CDR3 length: 15 residues. CDR3 amino acids: CASSQGSGDDQPQHF. CDR3 bases: TGCGCCAGCAGTCAGGGAAGTGGCGATGATCAGCCCCAGCATTTT.

The rearrangement joins TRBV28 to TRBJ2-7; 7 bases agree with TRBD1. The V segment lost 6 bases and the J segment 3 bases; nucleotides outside the gene matches: 8. CDR1 and CDR2 (germline): MDHEN, SYDVKM. This CDR3 is 14 amino acids long. CDR3 nucleotides: TGTGCCAGCAGCGACAGGGCAGGCCACTACGAGCAGTACTTC. It is translated as CASSDRAGHYEQYF.

This clone was found a few times. The V and J genes are TRBV7-3 and TRBJ2-5, with D unresolved. Between the trimmed V and J ends, which lost 0 bases and 4 bases, there was a span of 12 bases. The CDR3 runs to 15 residues. Per the germline V gene, CDR1 is SGHTA and CDR2 is FQGTGA. CDR3 residues: CASSLTHSPTETQYF. For the CDR3, the DNA is TGTGCCAGCAGCTTAACACATTCCCCAACAGAGACCCAGTACTTC.

The V call is TRBV28, the J call TRBJ1-2, with D possibly being TRBD1 (5 bases). The germline V and J ends were trimmed by 2 bases and 2 bases, with 9 bases remaining between them. In germline, CDR1 is MDHEN, CDR2 SYDVKM. This CDR3 region has 14 residues. In DNA form, the CDR3 reads TGTGCCAGCAGTTTAGTACAGGAGAACTATGGCTACACCTTC. It codes for CASSLVQENYGYTF.

This clone was seen a handful of times. This chain connects TRBV19 to TRBJ2-7; 7 bases align to TRBD1. The CDR3 is made up of 14 amino acids. With V trimmed by 5 bases and J by 1 base, 5 bases remained unmatched. Germline V gene lookup returns CDR1 LNHDA and CDR2 SQIVND (reference sequence). CDR3 in DNA: TGTGCCAGTAGTTTCCGGGACAGTTCCTACGAGCAGTACTTC. Its protein product is CASSFRDSSYEQYF.

In its sample, this clone was seen a few times. This rearrangement joins TRBV29-1 to TRBJ2-7; tentatively, D is TRBD2 (6 bases). The germline V gene has CDR1 SQVTM and CDR2 ANQGSEA. The CDR3 sequence is 13 residues long. Trimming removed 6 bases from V and 3 bases from J, with 15 bases in between. CDR3 coding DNA: TGCAGCGTGCGAGGGGACTCTTTCTACGAGCAGTACTTC. It encodes CSVRGDSFYEQYF.

The chain recombines TRBV6-4 with TRBJ2-1; 11 bases are a match to TRBD2. There are 15 residues in the CDR3. The V segment lost 6 bases and the J segment 6 bases; nucleotides outside the gene matches: 7. Germline loops: CDR1 MRHNA, CDR2 SNTAGT. The CDR3 nucleotides read TGTGCCAGCAGCCAATCGCTAGCGGGGGGCAATGAGCAGTTCTTC. It yields the protein CASSQSLAGGNEQFF.

The chain has TRBV11-1 and TRBJ2-7, with 7 bases aligning to TRBD1. This CDR3 region has 15 residues. CDR1 is SGHAT, CDR2 FQDESV, per germline (reference sequence). Losses at the gene ends were 4 bases for V and 5 bases for J; bases not matched to a gene: 11. In DNA form, the CDR3 reads TGTGCCAGCAGCTCCAGAAACGACAGGGCTCACGAGCAGTACTTC. Residues: CASSSRNDRAHEQYF.

V usage is TRBV27 and J usage is TRBJ1-1; D is ambiguous. Germline assignment: CDR1 MNHEY and CDR2 SMNVEV (reference sequence). The length of the CDR3 is 18 residues. V was shortened by 1 base and J by 5 bases, with 23 bases between the two germline ends. Written as DNA, the CDR3 is TGTGCCAGCAGTTTATATTCGTGGCGGGCTCCAGGAGGGACTGAAGCTTTCTTT. Translated, it gives CASSLYSWRAPGGTEAFF.

The rearrangement joins TRBV4-3 to TRBJ1-1; D is unresolved. CDR1 is LGHNA, CDR2 YSLEER, per germline. This CDR3 is built from 14 residues. Trimming removed 0 bases from V and 1 base from J, with 6 bases in between. CDR3 residues: CASSQDLRNTEAFF. The CDR3 nucleotides are TGCGCCAGCAGCCAAGATTTGCGGAACACTGAAGCTTTCTTT.

This sequence joins TRBV30 and TRBJ2-3; the match to TRBD2 covers 7 bases. Germline V gene lookup returns CDR1 GTSNPN and CDR2 SVGIG (reference sequence). CDR3 length: 16 residues. The trim removed 1 base at V and 4 bases at J, leaving 11 bases unmatched. The CDR3 bases are TGTGCCTGGAGTGCCGGCCTCGGGGGAGGGCCAGATACGCAGTATTTT. This translates into CAWSAGLGGGPDTQYF.

J is TRBJ1-6 and V is TRBV27, with 7 bases matching TRBD1. CDR3 length: 15 residues. Germline CDR1 and CDR2: MNHEY and SMNVEV (reference sequence). V was clipped by 2 bases and J by 7 bases; unmatched bases: 5. This chain's CDR3 is CASSLTGVGNSPLHF. The CDR3 DNA reads as TGTGCCAGCAGTTTAACAGGGGTAGGGAATTCACCCCTCCACTTT.

This clone has a handful of counts. The chain uses TRBV4-2 and TRBJ2-5, with D possibly TRBD2 on 6 matching bases. Germline lookup yields CDR1 LGHNA and CDR2 YNFKEQ. V was shortened by 0 bases and J by 5 bases, with 7 bases between the two germline ends. The CDR3 contains 13 residues. In nucleotides, the CDR3 is TGTGCCAGCAGCCAAGACCGGGGGGAGACCCAGTACTTC. Translated: CASSQDRGETQYF.

This clone was observed a few times. This chain uses TRBV5-4 with TRBJ1-2; perhaps TRBD1 as D (5 bases). V was shortened by 5 bases and J by 1 base, with 12 bases between the two germline ends. Germline V gives CDR1 SGHNT, CDR2 YYREEE (reference sequence). The CDR3 has 14 amino acids. CDR3 nucleotides: TGTGCCAGCAGTGCCGGGGGGGGTAACTATGGCTACACCTTC. It encodes CASSAGGGNYGYTF.

This clone has more than one count but fewer than ten. The same CDR3 is also encoded by other DNA sequences in this sample. The chain joins TRBV2 to TRBJ2-7, with D hard to call. Germline-derived CDR1 and CDR2 are SNHLY and FYNNEI. The CDR3 is 13 amino acids. V lost 3 bases and J 2 bases, leaving 8 bases between the germline ends. CDR3 in amino acids: CASSEGTAYEQYF. The DNA for the CDR3 is TGTGCCAGCAGTGAGGGCACCGCCTACGAGCAGTACTTC.

The chain links TRBV7-9 to TRBJ2-3, with D tentatively TRBD2 (6 bases). Trimming removed 11 bases at V and 1 base at J, with 22 bases between. Per the germline V gene, CDR1 is SEHNR and CDR2 is FQNEAQ (reference sequence). CDR3 length: 16 amino acids. The CDR3 sequence is CAGCFGGGEGTDTQYF. The CDR3 region has the DNA TGTGCCGGTTGTTTTGGAGGAGGGGAAGGCACAGATACGCAGTATTTT.

This clone has more than one count but fewer than ten. The chain recombines TRBV4-1 with TRBJ1-4; D call uncertain. V lost 3 bases, J lost 8 bases, and 19 bases lay in between. Germline loops: CDR1 MGHRA, CDR2 YSYEKL. CDR3 length: 16 residues. CDR3 DNA sequence: TGCGCCAGCAGCCAGATTAGTCCCTTCACCCCCGAAAAACTGTTTTTT. As protein: CASSQISPFTPEKLFF.

The chain has TRBV6-6 and TRBJ1-5, with TRBD1 matching over 9 bases. The J segment lost 7 bases and the V segment lost 7 bases, leaving 11 bases of the junction unmatched. This CDR3 contains 15 residues. Germline loops: CDR1 MNHNY, CDR2 SVGAGI (reference sequence). The CDR3 sequence is CASTPGTGHRQPQHF. CDR3 in DNA: TGTGCCAGCACCCCCGGGACAGGGCATCGGCAGCCCCAGCATTTT.

The CDR3 loop is CASSLNEGTSQPQHF. CDR3 bases: TGTGCCAGCAGTTTAAATGAGGGGACAAGTCAGCCCCAGCATTTT. V gene TRBV28 combines with J gene TRBJ1-5, with D possibly being TRBD1 (6 bases). V was clipped by 2 bases and J by 6 bases, with 14 bases between them. The CDR3 sequence is 15 residues long. CDR1 MDHEN and CDR2 SYDVKM come from the germline V gene.

The chain has TRBV6-1 and TRBJ1-5; D not certain. This CDR3 has 12 residues. Looked up from germline, CDR1 is MNHNS and CDR2 is SASEGT. V lost 8 bases to trimming and J lost 3 bases, with 8 bases between them. CDR3 in amino acids: CASGEHNQPQHF. In DNA, the CDR3 is TGTGCCAGCGGGGAGCACAATCAGCCCCAGCATTTT.

This sequence joins TRBV28 and TRBJ2-5; 7 nucleotides align to TRBD1. With 6 bases clipped from V and 0 bases from J, the junction kept 7 bases outside the gene matches. This CDR3 contains 15 residues. CDR1 is MDHEN, CDR2 SYDVKM, per germline. In DNA, the CDR3 is TGTGCCAGCAGAAAGGACAGGCGTTACCAAGAGACCCAGTACTTC. Translated, it gives CASRKDRRYQETQYF.